The 6 T cell receptor beta chains reported below all come from one sample, sequenced in a study of blood T cell repertoires in COVID-19. The method was immunoSEQ multiplex PCR; TCRdb's version includes in-frame clones alone and lacks a portion of them. The sample holds approximately 240,000 clones, approximately 80% seen once. The source material was peripheral blood. These TCRs come from an older woman with active or convalescent COVID-19.

This chain uses TRBV11-3 with TRBJ2-5; a weak D match, TRBD2 (6 bases). Between the trimmed V and J ends, which lost 2 bases and 5 bases, there was a span of 12 bases. The CDR3 runs to 14 residues. Per germline, CDR1 SGHNT and CDR2 YENEEA. The CDR3 DNA follows: TGTGCCAGCAGCTTATACGGGGGATTTGAGACCCAGTACTTC. It encodes CASSLYGGFETQYF.

This clone has a handful of counts. The chain joins TRBV27 to TRBJ1-6, with TRBD1 identical over 8 bases. This CDR3 contains 15 residues. Germline V gene lookup returns CDR1 MNHEY and CDR2 SMNVEV (reference sequence). V lost 5 bases to trimming and J lost 3 bases; unmatched junction nucleotides: 3. CDR3: CASSPDRGYNSPLHF. DNA of the CDR3: TGTGCCAGCAGTCCCGACAGGGGCTATAATTCACCCCTCCACTTT.

The rearrangement uses TRBV6-5 and TRBJ1-5, with 7 bases that match TRBD1. CDR1 is MNHEY, CDR2 SVGAGI, per germline. The CDR3 contains 14 residues. Unmatched junction bases numbered 8, after V lost 5 bases and J lost 7 bases. CDR3 protein: CASSTNRGGQPQHF. As DNA, the CDR3 is TGTGCCAGCAGTACCAACAGGGGAGGCCAGCCCCAGCATTTT.

V is TRBV3-1 (or the pseudogene TRBV3-2) and J is TRBJ2-5, with D tentatively TRBD1 (5 bases). Germline CDR1 is LGHDT and CDR2 is YNNKEL (reference sequence). V lost 1 base and J 5 bases, leaving 17 bases between the germline ends. This CDR3 comprises 16 residues. The CDR3 nucleotides read TGTGCCAGCAGCCAAGCTGCTGGCAGGGTATTGGAGACCCAGTACTTC. This translates into CASSQAAGRVLETQYF.

The chain uses TRBV5-5 and TRBJ2-6; a weak D match, TRBD1 (6 bases). V was shortened by 0 bases and J by 0 bases, with 13 bases between the two germline ends. The CDR3 sequence is 18 residues long. Germline loops: CDR1 SGHKS, CDR2 YYEKEE (reference sequence). The CDR3 protein is CASSLVVTGYSGANVLTF. The CDR3 DNA sequence: TGTGCCAGCAGCTTGGTTGTGACAGGTTACTCTGGGGCCAACGTCCTGACTTTC.

The CDR3 nucleotides are TGTGCCAGCAGTTTAGCAGGGGATAGCAATCAGCCCCAGCATTTT. Encoded protein: CASSLAGDSNQPQHF. This sequence joins TRBV28 and TRBJ1-5; D perhaps matches TRBD1 (6 bases). V was trimmed by 2 bases and J by 0 bases, leaving 8 bases between them. The germline CDR1 and CDR2 sequences are MDHEN and SYDVKM. The CDR3 spans 15 residues.